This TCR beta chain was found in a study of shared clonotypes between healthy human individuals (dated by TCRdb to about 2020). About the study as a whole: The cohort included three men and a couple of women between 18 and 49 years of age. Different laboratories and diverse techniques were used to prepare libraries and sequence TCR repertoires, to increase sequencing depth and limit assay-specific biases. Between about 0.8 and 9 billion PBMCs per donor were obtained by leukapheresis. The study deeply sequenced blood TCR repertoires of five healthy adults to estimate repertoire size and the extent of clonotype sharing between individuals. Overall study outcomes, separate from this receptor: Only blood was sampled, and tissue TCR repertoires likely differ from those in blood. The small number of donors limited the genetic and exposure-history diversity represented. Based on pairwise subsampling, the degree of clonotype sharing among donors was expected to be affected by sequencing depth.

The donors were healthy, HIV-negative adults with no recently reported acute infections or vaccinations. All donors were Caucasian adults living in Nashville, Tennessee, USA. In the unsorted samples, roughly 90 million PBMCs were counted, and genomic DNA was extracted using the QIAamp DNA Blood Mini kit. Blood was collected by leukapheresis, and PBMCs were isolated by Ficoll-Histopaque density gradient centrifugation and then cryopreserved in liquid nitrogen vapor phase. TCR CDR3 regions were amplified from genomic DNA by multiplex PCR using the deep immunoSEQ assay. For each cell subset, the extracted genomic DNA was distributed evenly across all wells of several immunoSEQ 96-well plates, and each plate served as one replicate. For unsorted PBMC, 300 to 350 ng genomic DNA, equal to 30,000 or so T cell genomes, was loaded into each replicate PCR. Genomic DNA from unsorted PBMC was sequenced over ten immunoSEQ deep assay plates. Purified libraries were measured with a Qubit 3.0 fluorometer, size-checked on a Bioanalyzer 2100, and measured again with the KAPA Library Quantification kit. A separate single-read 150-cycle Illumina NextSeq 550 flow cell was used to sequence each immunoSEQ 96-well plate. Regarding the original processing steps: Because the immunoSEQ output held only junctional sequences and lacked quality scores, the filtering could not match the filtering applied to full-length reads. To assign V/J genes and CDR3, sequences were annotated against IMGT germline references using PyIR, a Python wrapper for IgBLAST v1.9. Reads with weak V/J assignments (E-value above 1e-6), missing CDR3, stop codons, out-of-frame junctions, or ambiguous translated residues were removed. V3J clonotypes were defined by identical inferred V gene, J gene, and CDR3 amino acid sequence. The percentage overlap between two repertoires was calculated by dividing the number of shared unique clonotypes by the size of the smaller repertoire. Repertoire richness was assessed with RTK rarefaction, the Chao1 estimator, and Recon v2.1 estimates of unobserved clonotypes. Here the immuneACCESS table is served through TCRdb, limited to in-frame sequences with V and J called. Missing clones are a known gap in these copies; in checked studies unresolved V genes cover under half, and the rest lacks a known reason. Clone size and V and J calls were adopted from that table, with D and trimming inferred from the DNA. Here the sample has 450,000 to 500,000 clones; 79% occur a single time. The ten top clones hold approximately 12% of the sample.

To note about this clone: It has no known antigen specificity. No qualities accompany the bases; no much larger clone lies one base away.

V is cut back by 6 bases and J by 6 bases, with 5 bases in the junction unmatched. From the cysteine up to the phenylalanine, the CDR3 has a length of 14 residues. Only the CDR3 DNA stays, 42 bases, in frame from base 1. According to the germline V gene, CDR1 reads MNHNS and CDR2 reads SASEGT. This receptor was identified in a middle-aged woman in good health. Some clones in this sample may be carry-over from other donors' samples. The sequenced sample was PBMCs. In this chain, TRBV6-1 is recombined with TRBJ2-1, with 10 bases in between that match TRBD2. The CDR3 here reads CASRASGSSNEQFF. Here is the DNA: TGTGCCAGCAGGGCTAGCGGGAGTAGCAATGAGCAGTTCTTC.